Included here is one T cell receptor (beta chain) sequence, with context. This clone occurred a few times. Its antigen is not yet known. Within one base of it there is no much larger clone, and no base qualities were kept. The immunoSEQ hsTCRB v3.0 assay was used at survey level resolution for TRB variable region sequencing. A depth of about 40,000-50,000 T-cell genomes per sample was targeted for TRB sequencing. An Illumina MiSeq with a v3 150-cycle kit was used to sequence the pooled TRB libraries. From the authors' description of their analysis: Repertoire analysis ran in R within a reproducible Nextflow workflow covering QC, data transformation and analysis. LymphoSeq2, an R package for AIRR-Seq data exploration, was used to implement custom analyses. After excluding several samples that yielded fewer than 5000 total TRB sequences, 190 or so HIV repertoires remained for analysis. Of the approximately 190 retained HIV repertoires, approximately 60 were collected before and approximately 130 after ART initiation. Repertoires were downsampled to 5000 TRB nucleotide sequences, with summary statistics averaged over 100 downsampling iterations. The analysis kept only TRB sequences whose CDR3 regions were at least seven amino acids long. A Shannon entropy-derived clonality score and the Gini coefficient were used to measure diversity. In the repertoire networks, any two of the top 5000 CDR3 amino acid sequences were connected whenever the two sequences differed by an edit distance of one. Antigen specificity groups and MHC restriction were predicted for TRB CDR3 amino acid sequences with GLIPH2. Known CMV, EBV, HIV or tissue antigen associations were flagged by matching CDR3 amino acid sequences against VDJdb and McPAS-TCR. Pre-ART, post-ART and control groups were compared with Wilcoxon signed-rank tests and Holm-Bonferroni correction. This immuneACCESS table, as held by TCRdb, lists in-frame sequences with V and J called but not all clones. Of the missing ones, under half trace to an unresolved V gene in checked studies; the others have no known cause. From that table come the V and J calls and clone size; the DNA was used to work out D and trimming. Here the sample has around 24,000 clones; about 92% occur a single time. Over 9% of the sample lies in the top ten.

These data are taken from a study of long-term antiretroviral therapy in people with HIV (dated by TCRdb to 2021 to 2024). Regarding the complete study: Collection of the earliest samples took place about a decade ahead of the 2015 WHO recommendation for immediate ART, at a time when ART was typically delayed until CD4 counts fell. Whether ART initiation and durable HIV suppression were associated with changes in peripheral blood TRB repertoire composition and diversity was tested in a retrospective serial study. No cross-contamination during QIAcube processing was seen in test extractions of a monoclonal T-cell line run alongside 30 to 35 polyclonal samples. Of the approximately 28 participants with HIV, fewer than twelve were female. The cohort contributed about 200 cryopreserved PBMC samples from around 30 adults with confirmed HIV infection, collected serially over a mean of around six years (range 1-12). Points the paper makes about the study in general: Owing to limited PBMC availability, only the TCR beta chain was sequenced, without alpha chain pairing. Compared with controls, HIV repertoires had narrower CDR3 length ranges, and the network structure pointed to an antigen-experienced repertoire that shifted only slightly toward naive after ART. A significant increase in TRB diversity was found to be associated with ART initiation, although TRB diversity was observed to remain significantly below that of transplant donor controls even after long-term ART. The repertoire was dominated across all time points by expanded TRB clones identified before ART initiation, although this dominance was seen to fluctuate and to decrease in many PLHIV after ART. Unsorted PBMC were profiled instead of sorted CD4+ and CD8+ T cells because pre-ART samples had limited cell numbers. Inferences about post-ART repertoire changes were limited because no data were available on ART adherence, viral resistance or therapy changes. Samples dated from about 2003 to 2018, and the ART regimens used may be less effective than current ones.

Inclusion was restricted to participants for whom at least one PBMC sample before ART initiation and at least two post-ART samples were available. Every participant with HIV received treatment in the United States of America. Before DNA extraction, cryopreserved samples of roughly 0.9-11 million PBMC were thawed and then washed. At the time of the earliest PBMC sample, participants with HIV were aged between 23 and 54 years. PBMC samples from each participant spanned 1-4 timepoints before ART initiation and 2-8 timepoints after ART initiation, with a median of 7 samples. For every participant, serial HIV viral load, CD4+ T-cell count, ART history and demographic data were obtained. A Qiagen kit on a QIAcube was used to extract genomic DNA from unsorted PBMC, with samples processed in batches of 12. CDR3 length: 20 amino acids, cysteine to phenylalanine. Only CDR3 DNA is held: 60 bases, read in frame from base 1. For CDR1 and CDR2, the germline V gene lists LGHNA and YSLEER. Unmatched junction bases come to 12, with V trimmed by 0 bases and J by 0 bases.

This chain is built from TRBV4-3 and TRBJ2-1; 9 bases in the middle match TRBD1. The sequence was collected from a woman in her forties with HIV. The source was unsorted PBMCs, collected 7.6 years after starting antiretroviral therapy. The CDR3 protein: CASSQESPYRDRVSYNEQFF. The nucleotide sequence is given as TGCGCCAGCAGCCAAGAGAGCCCCTACCGGGACAGGGTCTCCTACAATGAGCAGTTCTTC.